This T cell receptor beta chain emerged from a study of tumor and adjacent non-tumor tissue in lung cancer. RNA was extracted from bulk tissue without any cell sorting. As to this clonotype: A read error is possible here, since a much larger clone lies one base away.

Three rounds of nested PCR, following a modified ARM-PCR protocol, produced the TCRbeta library. TCRdb re-called the multiplex PCR reads through MiXCR, storing one row per CDR3 protein. The profile shows approximately 120,000 distinct CDR3 sequences, approximately 66% of them singletons. This CDR3 comprises 12 residues. Germline V gives CDR1 DFQATT, CDR2 SNEGSKA (reference sequence). With 5 bases removed from V and 2 bases from J, the gap between germline ends came to 10 bases. The sequence came from a man between 25 and 39 years old with non-small cell lung cancer. The chain uses TRBV20-1 and TRBJ2-7, with D possibly matching TRBD2 (5 bases). The specimen was lung tumor tissue. The CDR3 DNA sequence: TGCAGTGCTCGTTCGGAGGCCTACGAGCAGTACTTC. Translated: CSARSEAYEQYF.